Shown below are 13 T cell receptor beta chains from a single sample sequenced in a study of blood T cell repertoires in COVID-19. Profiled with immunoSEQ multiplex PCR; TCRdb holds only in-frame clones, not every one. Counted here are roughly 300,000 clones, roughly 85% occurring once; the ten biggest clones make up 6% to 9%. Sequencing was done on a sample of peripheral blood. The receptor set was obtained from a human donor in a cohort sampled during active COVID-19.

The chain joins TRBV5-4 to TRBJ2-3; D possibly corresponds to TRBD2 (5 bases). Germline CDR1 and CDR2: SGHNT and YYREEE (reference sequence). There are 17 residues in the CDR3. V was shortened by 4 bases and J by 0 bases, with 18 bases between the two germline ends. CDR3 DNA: TGTGCCAGCAGCCTCCGAACTAGTTCCTCTAGCACAGATACGCAGTATTTT. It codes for CASSLRTSSSSTDTQYF.

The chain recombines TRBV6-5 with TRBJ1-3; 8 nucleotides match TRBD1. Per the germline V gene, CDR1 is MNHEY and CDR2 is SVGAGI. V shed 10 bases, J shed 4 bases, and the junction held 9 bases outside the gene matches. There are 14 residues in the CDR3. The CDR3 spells CAIKPGGGGNTIYF. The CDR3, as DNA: TGTGCCATCAAGCCAGGGGGCGGCGGAAACACCATATATTTT.

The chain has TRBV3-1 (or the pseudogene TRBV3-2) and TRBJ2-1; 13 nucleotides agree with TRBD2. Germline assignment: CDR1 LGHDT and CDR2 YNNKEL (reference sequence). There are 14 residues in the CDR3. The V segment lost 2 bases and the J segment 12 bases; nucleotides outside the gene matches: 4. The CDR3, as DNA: TGTGCCAGCAGCCAAACTAGCGGGGGGGAGGTGCAGTTCTTC. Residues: CASSQTSGGEVQFF.

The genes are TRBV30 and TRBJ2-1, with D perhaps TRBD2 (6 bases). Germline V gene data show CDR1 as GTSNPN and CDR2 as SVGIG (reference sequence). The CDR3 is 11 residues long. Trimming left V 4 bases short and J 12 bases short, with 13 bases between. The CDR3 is CAWTEGGTQFF. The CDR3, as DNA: TGTGCCTGGACCGAAGGAGGGACGCAGTTCTTC.

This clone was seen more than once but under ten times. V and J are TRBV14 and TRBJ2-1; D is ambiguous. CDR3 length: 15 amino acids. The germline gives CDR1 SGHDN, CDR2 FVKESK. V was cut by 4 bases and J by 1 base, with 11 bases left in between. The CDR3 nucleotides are TGTGCCAGCAGCCGCTTCGGTTCTTCCTACAATGAGCAGTTCTTC. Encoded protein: CASSRFGSSYNEQFF.

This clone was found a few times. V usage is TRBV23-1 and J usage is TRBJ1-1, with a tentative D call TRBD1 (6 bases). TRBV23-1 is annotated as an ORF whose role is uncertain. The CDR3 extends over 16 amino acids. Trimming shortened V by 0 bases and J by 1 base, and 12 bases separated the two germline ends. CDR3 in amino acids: CASSQSFVRGNTEAFF. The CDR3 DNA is TGCGCCAGCAGTCAATCTTTTGTCAGGGGGAACACTGAAGCTTTCTTT.

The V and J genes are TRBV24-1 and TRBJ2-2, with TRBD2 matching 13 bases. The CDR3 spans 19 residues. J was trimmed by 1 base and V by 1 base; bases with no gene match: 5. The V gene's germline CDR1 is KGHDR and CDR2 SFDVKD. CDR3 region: CATSDLTSGGAGNTGELFF. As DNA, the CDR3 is TGTGCCACCAGTGATTTAACTAGCGGGGGGGCAGGGAACACCGGGGAGCTGTTTTTT.

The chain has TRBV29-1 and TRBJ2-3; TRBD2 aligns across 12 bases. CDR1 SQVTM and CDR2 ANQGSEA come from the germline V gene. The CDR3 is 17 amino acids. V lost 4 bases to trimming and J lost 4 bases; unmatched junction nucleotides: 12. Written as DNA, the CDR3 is TGCAGCGTTGCGGCTAGCGGGGGGGCTTCAGGCCCAGATACGCAGTATTTT. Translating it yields CSVAASGGASGPDTQYF.

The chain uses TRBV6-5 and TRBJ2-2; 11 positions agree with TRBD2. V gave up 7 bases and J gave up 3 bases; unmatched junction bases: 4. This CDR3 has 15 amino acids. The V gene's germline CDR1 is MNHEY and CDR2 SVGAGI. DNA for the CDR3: TGTGCCAGCACCCTAGCGGGGGGCCACACCGGGGAGCTGTTTTTT. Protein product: CASTLAGGHTGELFF.

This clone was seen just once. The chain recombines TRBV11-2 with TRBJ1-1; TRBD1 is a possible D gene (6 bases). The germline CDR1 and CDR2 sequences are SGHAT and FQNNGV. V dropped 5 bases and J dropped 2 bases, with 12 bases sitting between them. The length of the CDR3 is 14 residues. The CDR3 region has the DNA TGTGCCAGCAGCCTTCGGACAGTTAACACTGAAGCTTTCTTT. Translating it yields CASSLRTVNTEAFF.

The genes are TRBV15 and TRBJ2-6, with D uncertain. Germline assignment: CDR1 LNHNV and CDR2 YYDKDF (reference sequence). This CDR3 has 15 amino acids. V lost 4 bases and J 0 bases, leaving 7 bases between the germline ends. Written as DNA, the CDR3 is TGTGCCACCAGCACCCGGAGCTCTGGGGCCAACGTCCTGACTTTC. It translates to CATSTRSSGANVLTF. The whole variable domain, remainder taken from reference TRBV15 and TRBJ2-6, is DAMVIQNPRYQVTQFGKPVTLSCSQTLNHNVMYWYQQKSSQAPKLLFHYYDKDFNNEADTPDNFQSRRPNTSFCFLDIRSPGLGDTAMYLCATSTRSSGANVLTFGAGSRLTVL.

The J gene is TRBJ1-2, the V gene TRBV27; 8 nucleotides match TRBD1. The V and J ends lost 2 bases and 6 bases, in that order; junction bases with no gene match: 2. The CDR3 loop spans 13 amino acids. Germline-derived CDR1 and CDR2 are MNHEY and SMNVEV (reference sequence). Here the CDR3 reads CASSLHRGNGYTF. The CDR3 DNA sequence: TGTGCCAGCAGTTTACACAGGGGGAATGGCTACACCTTC.

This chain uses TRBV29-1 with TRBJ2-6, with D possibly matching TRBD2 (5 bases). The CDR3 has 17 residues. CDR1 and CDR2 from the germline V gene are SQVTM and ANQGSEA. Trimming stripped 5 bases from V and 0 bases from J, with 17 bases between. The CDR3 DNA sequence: TGCAGCGTTACAGAGGGATGGATGAGCTCTGGGGCCAACGTCCTGACTTTC. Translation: CSVTEGWMSSGANVLTF.